The source of this TCR beta chain is a study of OX40 agonist ivuxolimab in advanced cancers. Study-level information: An agonistic human IgG2 monoclonal antibody against OX40 (CD134) was given. Every 2 weeks, patients received ivuxolimab intravenously, dosed at 0.01 to 10 mg/kg. Study-level results: Averaged across samples, CD8+ T cells carried more expanded clones than CD4+ did. Dose levels from 0.1 to 3.0 mg/kg saw CD4+ and CD8+ blood T cells expand clonally by week 6.

Comment on this clone: Its cognate antigen is unknown.

Method: immunoSEQ multiplex PCR; TCRdb's copy keeps in-frame clones and lacks some. The sample holds more than 45,000 clones, more than 85% seen once. The length of the CDR3 is 14 residues. Trimming took off 0 bases at V and 2 bases at J, with 7 bases between the two ends. CDR1 and CDR2 from the germline V gene are SGDLS and YYNGEE. The receptor's source is an adult with an advanced solid tumor such as melanoma, head and neck, liver or kidney cancer. Sequenced material: CD4+ or CD8+ T cells sorted from blood, taken in a trial of the OX40 agonist ivuxolimab. The chain joins TRBV9 to TRBJ2-3; D is uncertain. CDR3 in DNA: TGTGCCAGCAGCGTAGCAAGTCCCACAGATACGCAGTATTTT. Amino acids: CASSVASPTDTQYF.